These 31 T cell receptor beta chains originate from one sample sequenced in a study of T cells after yellow fever vaccination. TCRdb processed the 5' RACE reads anew with MiXCR; each CDR3 protein has one entry. The table includes around 500,000 distinct CDR3 sequences, 21% detected once. Material: PBMCs, obtained less than 25 days after the first yellow fever vaccination. These TCRs come from a man aged 18 to 29 who received the YFV17D yellow fever vaccine.

This clonotype has a count of ten or more. J is TRBJ2-3 and V is TRBV12-3 or TRBV12-4, with D tentatively TRBD1 (8 bases). The ends were cut back, 11 bases at V and 2 bases at J, with 20 bases in the middle. This CDR3 has 15 amino acids. For the CDR3, the DNA is TGTGCCCTTCGGCGGGGGACAGGCACCACAGATACGCAGTATTTT. It codes for CALRRGTGTTDTQYF.

The V call is TRBV12-3 or TRBV12-4, the J call TRBJ2-2; weak D call: TRBD2 (6 bases). The CDR3 has 14 amino acids. V was clipped by 6 bases and J by 3 bases, with 11 bases between them. CDR3 DNA sequence: TGTGCCAGCAGCCCATGGGGGGACACCGGGGAGCTGTTTTTT. This sequence encodes CASSPWGDTGELFF.

V is TRBV30 and J is TRBJ2-5; maybe TRBD1 (6 bases). This CDR3 is built from 11 residues. V was cut by 3 bases and J by 4 bases, with 6 bases left in between. Germline CDR1 reads GTSNPN; CDR2 reads SVGIG (reference sequence). The CDR3 sequence is CAWRQGETQYF. CDR3 sequence (DNA): TGTGCCTGGAGACAGGGAGAGACCCAGTACTTC.

This clonotype showed up just a few times. V and J are TRBV5-1 and TRBJ2-6, with D possibly TRBD1 on 6 matching bases. The CDR3 consists of 14 residues. The V and J ends lost 6 bases and 4 bases respectively, with 11 bases between them. The germline V gene encodes CDR1 SGHRS and CDR2 YFSETQ. Here the CDR3 reads CASNSGVGANVLTF. CDR3 nucleotide sequence: TGCGCCAGCAACTCAGGGGTAGGGGCCAACGTCCTGACTTTC.

The chain recombines TRBV6-2 or TRBV6-3 with TRBJ2-1, with TRBD2 matching over 8 bases. The CDR3 is made up of 15 amino acids. The V gene end was trimmed by 3 bases and the J gene end by 8 bases; junction bases not matched to a gene: 9. Germline CDR1 is MNHEY and CDR2 is SVGEGT. The CDR3 DNA follows: TGTGCCAGCAGTTATTCCGGGGGGGCAATTTATGAGCAGTTCTTC. This gives the protein CASSYSGGAIYEQFF.

This clonotype turned up a few times. The chain links TRBV6-1 to TRBJ2-2; D perhaps matches TRBD1 (6 bases). The germline gives CDR1 MNHNS, CDR2 SASEGT. There are 14 residues in the CDR3. Between the trimmed V and J ends, which lost 10 bases and 2 bases, there was a span of 14 bases. CDR3 in amino acids: CATGKTGNTGELFF. The CDR3 DNA is TGTGCCACAGGAAAGACAGGAAACACCGGGGAGCTGTTTTTT.

The sample holds a few counts of this clonotype. This chain uses TRBV27 with TRBJ2-2; 7 nucleotides agree with TRBD2. The CDR3 runs 15 residues. The germline V gene encodes CDR1 MNHEY and CDR2 SMNVEV (reference sequence). V lost 4 bases to trimming and J lost 3 bases; unmatched junction nucleotides: 5. The CDR3 loop is CASSSWGGDTGELFF. The CDR3 coding sequence is TGTGCCAGCAGTTCCTGGGGGGGGGACACCGGGGAGCTGTTTTTT.

V gene TRBV11-2 combines with J gene TRBJ2-3; 16 nucleotides align to TRBD2. CDR3 length equals 18 residues. The V gene end was trimmed by 6 bases and the J gene end by 6 bases; junction bases not matched to a gene: 12. Germline V CDR1 and CDR2: SGHAT, FQNNGV. CDR3 sequence: CASSPGTSGGAEYDTQYF. Written as DNA, the CDR3 is TGTGCCAGCAGTCCCGGGACTAGCGGGGGGGCCGAATATGATACGCAGTATTTT. Combining the CDR3 with reference TRBV11-2 and TRBJ2-3 gives the whole variable domain EAGVAQSPRYKIIEKRQSVAFWCNPISGHATLYWYQQILGQGPKLLIQFQNNGVVDDSQLPKDRFSAERLKGVDSTLKIQPAKLEDSAVYLCASSPGTSGGAEYDTQYFGPGTRLTVL.

This clonotype was recorded a few times. This rearrangement joins TRBV4-1 to TRBJ2-2; a weak D match, TRBD2 (5 bases). The CDR3 has 12 amino acids. CDR1 is MGHRA and CDR2 is YSYEKL in the germline V gene. V lost 5 bases, J lost 5 bases, and 6 bases lay in between. DNA of the CDR3: TGCGCCAGCAGCGGAGGAACCGGGGAGCTGTTTTTT. It is translated as CASSGGTGELFF.

This clonotype occurred a few times. The J gene is TRBJ1-1, the V gene TRBV11-2; 9 nucleotides line up with TRBD1. This CDR3 has 16 residues. V trimming: 0 bases; J trimming: 3 bases; junction bases outside the gene matches: 5. Germline loops: CDR1 SGHAT, CDR2 FQNNGV. CDR3 sequence reads: CASSLDLGTGYTEAFF. For the CDR3, the DNA is TGTGCCAGCAGCTTAGATCTAGGGACAGGGTACACTGAAGCTTTCTTT.

This clonotype was counted a single time. The V call is TRBV9, the J call TRBJ2-4; 7 bases are a match to TRBD2. J gave up 3 bases and V 0 bases, and 3 bases lay outside the gene matches. From germline, CDR1 is SGDLS and CDR2 YYNGEE. This CDR3 has 15 amino acids. CDR3 bases: TGTGCCAGCAGCGTAGGACAGCGGGGCAAAAACATTCAGTACTTC. It encodes CASSVGQRGKNIQYF.

The chain joins TRBV6-5 to TRBJ2-3, with TRBD1 matching 8 bases. Per germline, CDR1 MNHEY and CDR2 SVGAGI. V shed 0 bases, J shed 3 bases, and the junction held 5 bases outside the gene matches. The CDR3 totals 16 residues. The CDR3 DNA sequence: TGTGCCAGCAGTTACTCTCGGACAGGGAGAACAGATACGCAGTATTTT. Its translation is CASSYSRTGRTDTQYF.

This clonotype showed up just a few times. This chain uses TRBV7-3 with TRBJ2-2; a weak D match, TRBD1 (6 bases). This CDR3 comprises 14 residues. V lost 5 bases and J lost 5, with 12 bases in between. Germline V gene lookup returns CDR1 SGHTA and CDR2 FQGTGA. The CDR3 DNA follows: TGTGCCAGCAGCCCGGACAGACGGACCGGGGAGCTGTTTTTT. This translates into CASSPDRRTGELFF.

This clonotype was seen a handful of times. This chain links TRBV29-1 with TRBJ2-3, with D unresolved. The V gene's germline CDR1 is SQVTM and CDR2 ANQGSEA. The V gene lost 6 bases and the J gene lost 1 base, with 8 bases spanning the gap. CDR3 size: 12 residues. The CDR3 nucleotides read TGCAGCGTGCGAAAGGGCACAGATACGCAGTATTTT. It specifies CSVRKGTDTQYF.

This clonotype has only a few counts. The chain joins TRBV24-1 to TRBJ2-2; 11 bases line up with TRBD2. Germline-derived CDR1 and CDR2 are KGHDR and SFDVKD. V lost 3 bases and J lost 0; bases outside the gene matches: 2. The CDR3 extends over 17 amino acids. For the CDR3, the DNA is TGTGCCACCAGTGATGGGGGACTAGCGGCGAACACCGGGGAGCTGTTTTTT. It translates to CATSDGGLAANTGELFF.

This clonotype has more than one count but fewer than ten. The chain is built from TRBV20-1 and TRBJ2-3; 8 nucleotides agree with TRBD1. Looked up from germline, CDR1 is DFQATT and CDR2 is SNEGSKA (reference sequence). V lost 4 bases to trimming and J lost 3 bases; unmatched junction nucleotides: 6. The length of the CDR3 is 14 residues. The CDR3 DNA reads as TGCAGTGCTACGACAGGGGAAGGGACAGATACGCAGTATTTT. Translating gives CSATTGEGTDTQYF.

The chain couples TRBV7-3 to TRBJ2-3; D is perhaps TRBD1 (6 bases). The V end was cut by 1 base, the J end by 2 bases, with 10 bases between. The V gene's germline CDR1 is SGHTA and CDR2 FQGTGA. The CDR3 is 15 residues long. CDR3 DNA: TGTGCCAGCAGCTTAAAAGGGGGTCACACAGATACGCAGTATTTT. It encodes CASSLKGGHTDTQYF.

This clonotype was found a few times. The chain couples TRBV7-2 to TRBJ2-1; D call uncertain. Germline V gene lookup returns CDR1 SGHTA and CDR2 FQGNSA. V lost 3 bases to trimming and J lost 6 bases, with 24 bases between them. The CDR3 runs to 18 residues. CDR3 sequence: CASSFAPFFRAKSNEQFF. CDR3 bases: TGTGCCAGCAGCTTTGCCCCCTTTTTCCGGGCAAAGAGCAATGAGCAGTTCTTC.

This clonotype has a handful of counts. This rearrangement joins TRBV10-3 to TRBJ1-1, with no clear D. This CDR3 has 14 residues. CDR1 and CDR2 from the germline V gene are ENHRY and SYGVKD. V was shortened by 0 bases and J by 0 bases, with 5 bases between the two germline ends. CDR3 in DNA: TGTGCCATCAGTGAGTCGACGGTGAACACTGAAGCTTTCTTT. This translates into CAISESTVNTEAFF.

This clonotype appeared a single time. This rearrangement joins TRBV6-1 to TRBJ2-2; 12 bases are shared with TRBD2. The J segment lost 1 base and the V segment lost 7 bases, leaving 1 base of the junction unmatched. This CDR3 contains 15 residues. Germline V gives CDR1 MNHNS, CDR2 SASEGT. The CDR3 DNA is TGTGCCAGCAAGGGACTAGCGGGGAACACCGGGGAGCTGTTTTTT. Encoded protein: CASKGLAGNTGELFF.

V and J are TRBV20-1 and TRBJ2-6; D unclear. Trimming took off 0 bases at V and 1 base at J, with 13 bases between the two ends. Germline lookup yields CDR1 DFQATT and CDR2 SNEGSKA (reference sequence). This CDR3 spans 17 amino acids. In DNA form, the CDR3 reads TGCAGTGCTAGAGACCCAGCAGACCAATCTGGGGCCAACGTCCTGACTTTC. It is translated as CSARDPADQSGANVLTF.

The gene calls are TRBV5-1 and TRBJ1-4; TRBD1 aligns across 7 bases. In germline, CDR1 is SGHRS, CDR2 YFSETQ. CDR3 length: 15 amino acids. The V and J ends lost 6 bases and 8 bases, in that order; junction bases with no gene match: 13. The CDR3: CASTPFGQAGEKLFF. CDR3 DNA sequence: TGCGCCAGCACTCCTTTCGGACAGGCTGGAGAAAAACTGTTTTTT.

The chain combines TRBV4-2 with TRBJ1-1, with TRBD1 matching over 8 bases. V trimming: 1 base; J trimming: 11 bases; junction bases outside the gene matches: 9. The CDR3 sequence is 14 residues long. Germline loops: CDR1 LGHNA, CDR2 YNFKEQ. The chain's CDR3 is CASSQVGRQGIAFF. The CDR3 DNA reads as TGTGCCAGCAGCCAAGTTGGCCGACAGGGGATCGCTTTCTTT.

The V gene is TRBV20-1, the J gene TRBJ2-7; D not resolved. Germline assignment: CDR1 DFQATT and CDR2 SNEGSKA (reference sequence). Trimming removed 3 bases at V and 5 bases at J, with 5 bases between. CDR3 length: 10 residues. The chain's CDR3 is CSARRDEQYF. As DNA, the CDR3 is TGCAGTGCTAGGCGAGACGAGCAGTACTTC.

This clonotype was seen once. The rearrangement joins TRBV18 to TRBJ2-2; D perhaps matches TRBD1 (5 bases). The germline V gene has CDR1 KGHSH and CDR2 LQKENI. This CDR3 has 14 residues. The V and J ends lost 1 base and 6 bases respectively, with 9 bases between them. CDR3 amino acids: CASSPQGASGELFF. CDR3 in DNA: TGTGCCAGCTCACCACAAGGGGCGTCCGGGGAGCTGTTTTTT.

The CDR3 bases are TGCAGTGCACCGAGGCCCGCCTACAATGAGCAGTTCTTC. It is translated as CSAPRPAYNEQFF. This chain links TRBV20-1 with TRBJ2-1; D is ambiguous. Trimming removed 6 bases from V and 2 bases from J, with 11 bases in between. Germline V lookup: CDR1 DFQATT, CDR2 SNEGSKA (reference sequence). This CDR3 contains 13 residues.

This chain uses TRBV7-2 with TRBJ2-3; D is ambiguous. There are 13 residues in the CDR3. V was cut by 10 bases and J by 0 bases, with 11 bases left in between. The germline gives CDR1 SGHTA, CDR2 FQGNSA. The chain's CDR3 is CATKLSSTDTQYF. The CDR3 bases are TGTGCCACCAAGTTGAGTAGCACAGATACGCAGTATTTT.

The genes are TRBV9 and TRBJ1-2; possible D gene TRBD1, 6 bases. The length of the CDR3 is 17 residues. V was shortened by 3 bases and J by 8 bases, with 26 bases between the two germline ends. Germline V gives CDR1 SGDLS, CDR2 YYNGEE. CDR3 nucleotides: TGTGCCAGCAGCGGGACCGATCGGGACACCCCTTCAGCGGGCTACACCTTC. Translation gives CASSGTDRDTPSAGYTF.

This clonotype was observed a handful of times. The V and J genes are TRBV6-5 and TRBJ2-5, with unresolved D. This CDR3 has 15 amino acids. Germline V gene sequence: CDR1 MNHEY, CDR2 SVGAGI. V shed 4 bases and J shed 5 bases, with 17 bases lying between them. The CDR3 DNA reads TGTGCCAGCAGTTCCCCGTGGGGTTTGGGGGAGACCCAGTACTTC. It translates to CASSSPWGLGETQYF.

This clonotype was recorded many times. V and J are TRBV5-4 and TRBJ2-7; D remains ambiguous. This CDR3 is built from 14 residues. Trimming shortened V by 7 bases and J by 0 bases, and 14 bases separated the two germline ends. Germline CDR1 reads SGHNT; CDR2 reads YYREEE (reference sequence). This CDR3 is CASSTAPYSYEQYV. CDR3 sequence (DNA): TGTGCCAGCTCTACGGCGCCGTACTCCTACGAGCAGTACGTC.

In this sample, this clonotype turned up once. The chain combines TRBV6-1 with TRBJ1-1; tentatively, D is TRBD1 (5 bases). V lost 6 bases to trimming and J lost 4 bases, with 12 bases between them. Germline V gene sequence: CDR1 MNHNS, CDR2 SASEGT. CDR3 length: 13 residues. The CDR3 nucleotides are TGTGCCAGCAGCCCGCAGGGTATCACTGAAGCTTTCTTT. Protein product: CASSPQGITEAFF.